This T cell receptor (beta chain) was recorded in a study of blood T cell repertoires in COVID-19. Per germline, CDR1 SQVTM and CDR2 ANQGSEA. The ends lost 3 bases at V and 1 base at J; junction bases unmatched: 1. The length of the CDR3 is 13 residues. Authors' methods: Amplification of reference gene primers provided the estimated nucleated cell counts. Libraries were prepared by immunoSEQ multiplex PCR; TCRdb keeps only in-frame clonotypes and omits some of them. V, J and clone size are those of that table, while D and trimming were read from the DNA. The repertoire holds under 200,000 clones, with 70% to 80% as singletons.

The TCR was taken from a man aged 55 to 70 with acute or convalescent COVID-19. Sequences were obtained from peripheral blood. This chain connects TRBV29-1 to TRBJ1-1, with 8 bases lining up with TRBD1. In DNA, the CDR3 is TGCAGCGTTGACGGGACAGGGAACACTGAAGCTTTCTTT. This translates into CSVDGTGNTEAFF.